There are a few counts of the clone carrying this T cell receptor beta chain. This may arise from a read error, as a much more abundant clone is one base away. The data are from a study of blood T cells in healthy people across ages. Extraction of total RNA produced a minimum of 5.5 micrograms from each sample. A second PCR of 7 to 11 cycles used a sample-barcoded 5' primer and a J-beta primer mix. One entry per CDR3 protein results from TCRdb running MiXCR on the 5' RACE reads. The sample records some 730,000 distinct CDR3 sequences, roughly 20% being singletons. J lost 4 bases, V lost 4 bases, and 3 bases had no gene match. Germline CDR1 reads SGHDN; CDR2 reads FVKESK. The CDR3 runs to 13 residues.

This sequence originates from a man in his sixties or seventies in good health. Sequenced input: blood. The rearrangement links TRBV14 to TRBJ1-1, with TRBD1 matching 7 bases. The CDR3 spells CASSRNRGTEAFF. Here the CDR3 DNA reads TGTGCCAGCAGCCGAAACAGGGGCACTGAAGCTTTCTTT.